Described below is a single T cell receptor beta chain sequence and its context. This clonotype was counted a few times. Its antigen is currently not known. Per-nucleotide qualities are absent, and no much larger clonotype sits a single base away. PBMCs were isolated by Ficoll-Paque density gradient centrifugation. The CDR3 has 16 amino acids, counting the end cysteine and phenylalanine. Here the CDR3 DNA is all that survives: 48 bases in frame from base 1. At the junction V is shortened by 6 bases and J by 1 base, with 18 bases in between. The listed sequencing device is Illumina NovaSeq 6000. TCRalpha and TCRbeta cDNA libraries were constructed by 5'RACE with constant-segment primers, with sample barcodes and unique molecular identifiers being introduced. RNA was extracted from every sample with Trizol reagent. Amplification of the libraries took two PCR steps, and the second step added a second sample barcode plus Illumina TruSeq adapters. Libraries were sequenced on an Illumina NovaSeq with 2 x 150 bp paired-end reads. The source study handled its data this way. With migec v1.2.7, reads were demultiplexed and then collapsed into UMI-guided consensus sequences. Using mixcr v2.1.11, UMI consensuses were aligned to TRA and TRB V and J templates and then assembled into clonotypes. Expanded or contracted clonotypes were those called significant by both edgeR and NoisET, with noise models trained on biological replicates. For edgeR calls, the thresholds were a false discovery rate-adjusted p below 0.01 and a log2 fold-change of 1. As an exploratory analysis of dynamics, max-normalized trajectories of the 1000 most abundant clonotypes were examined with PCA combined with hierarchical clustering. The CD4 or CD8 phenotype of responding clones was assigned using the separately sequenced CD4+ and CD8+ repertoires. The raw public reads went through TCRdb reprocessing: fastp at Q25, MiXCR clone calling, in-frame beta chains kept. Rows matching on CDR3 protein sequence are summarized as one entry with the most common DNA and genes. None of the V and J calls come from the authors' own analysis; TCRdb made them. The sample contains 100,000 to 150,000 distinct CDR3 sequences, about 6% of them found a single time. Clones ranked in the top ten supply approximately 2% of the sample.

This specimen belongs to a study of T-cell memory formation after mild COVID-19 (dated by TCRdb to 2020 to 2022). In terms of the full investigation: TCR sequence clusters from the two donors were found to be largely donor specific. T-cell clones expanding and contracting after mild COVID-19 in a couple of donors were tracked by longitudinal TCRalpha and TCRbeta repertoire sequencing. The cohort comprised two young, previously healthy adult volunteers, one female and one male.

Results the study describes overall, beyond this receptor: The study covered only two mild cases, and larger cohorts including severe cases with pre-infection samples were considered necessary. From day 15 to 85, contracting clones showed balanced CD4/CD8 phenotypes, whereas a second wave of clones that expanded from day 15 to 37 leaned towards CD4+. The second-wave clones that peaked on day 37 were not confirmed to be SARS-CoV-2 specific. Some responding clones were found in pre-infection memory, which suggests that pre-existing cross-reactive memory T cells took part in the SARS-CoV-2 response. Contracting CD4+ clones were found mainly in CM and EM memory subsets, while CD8+ clones were enriched in EMRA.

Material: PBMCs or a T cell subset sorted from them (not recorded which). The chain is assembled from TRBV12-3 or TRBV12-4 and TRBJ1-2, with TRBD1 as a weak D call on 5 bases. The receptor was isolated from an adult woman who had mild COVID-19 (a few samples of this study predate the infection). The sample titles of this study are shuffled in the database, so cell type and time point are left out; the donor was told from shared clones. The bases read TGTGCCAGCAGCCCCGGTCGGGGGGGAAGTAACTATGGCTACACCTTC. Translated, it gives CASSPGRGGSNYGYTF.